These 19 T cell receptor beta chains came from one sample sequenced in a study of OX40 agonist ivuxolimab in advanced cancers. The table came from immunoSEQ multiplex PCR; TCRdb's copy has only in-frame clones and leaves some out. Of tens of thousands of clones in the sample, roughly 84% were seen once. The specimen comprised CD4+ or CD8+ T cells sorted from blood, sampled in a trial of the OX40 agonist ivuxolimab. These receptors came from an adult with an advanced solid tumor such as melanoma, head and neck, liver or kidney cancer.

The chain combines TRBV5-1 with TRBJ1-2; 8 bases fit TRBD1. The germline V gene encodes CDR1 SGHRS and CDR2 YFSETQ. Trimming took 0 bases from V and 7 from J; bases not matched to a gene: 2. The CDR3 has 13 residues. This chain's CDR3 is CASSLGTGLGYTF. CDR3 nucleotide sequence: TGCGCCAGCAGCTTGGGGACAGGGCTTGGCTACACCTTC.

This clone was found once. The chain employs TRBV9 and TRBJ2-3; tentatively, D is TRBD1 (6 bases). The CDR3 consists of 14 residues. CDR1 SGDLS and CDR2 YYNGEE come from the germline V gene. Deletions cut 2 bases from V and 5 bases from J, with 12 bases between. The CDR3 reads CASSVTDRQDTQYF. Written as DNA, the CDR3 is TGTGCCAGCAGCGTCACCGACAGGCAAGATACGCAGTATTTT.

The chain is built from TRBV6-5 and TRBJ1-3; D is uncertain. Germline V gene lookup returns CDR1 MNHEY and CDR2 SVGAGI. The CDR3 runs to 15 residues. V was pared by 6 bases and J by 1 base, with 13 bases between. CDR3 DNA: TGTGCCAGCAGCCAATTTCGAACATCTGGAAACACCATATATTTT. The encoded protein is CASSQFRTSGNTIYF.

CDR3 region: CASSGSTAHYQETQYF. The CDR3, as DNA: TGTGCCAGCAGTGGGTCGACAGCGCACTATCAAGAGACCCAGTACTTC. This chain connects TRBV28 to TRBJ2-5; maybe TRBD1 (5 bases). The length of the CDR3 is 16 residues. V was clipped by 5 bases and J by 2 bases, with 18 bases between them. Germline V gene sequence: CDR1 MDHEN, CDR2 SYDVKM.

The sample holds one count of this clone. The rearrangement links TRBV2 to TRBJ2-7; unclear D gene. Trimming removed 8 bases from V and 0 bases from J, with 8 bases in between. The CDR3 is made up of 12 amino acids. From germline, CDR1 is SNHLY and CDR2 FYNNEI. CDR3 in amino acids: CASGFYSYEQYF. The CDR3 DNA sequence: TGTGCCAGCGGGTTTTACTCCTACGAGCAGTACTTC.

The chain carries TRBV28 and TRBJ2-7; no clear D gene. Trimming took 3 bases from V and 2 from J, leaving 8 bases between them. Germline V gene data show CDR1 as MDHEN and CDR2 as SYDVKM. The CDR3 covers 13 residues. In DNA, the CDR3 is TGTGCCAGCAGTTTCCCCGACACCTACGAGCAGTACTTC. Translation gives CASSFPDTYEQYF.

V gene TRBV7-3 combines with J gene TRBJ2-1, with 8 bases fitting TRBD2. Germline V gives CDR1 SGHTA, CDR2 FQGTGA. This CDR3 contains 15 residues. V lost 8 bases, J lost 1 base, and 7 bases stayed unmatched. The DNA of the CDR3 is TGTGCCAGCGCCGGGGGGGCGGTTTCCTACAATGAGCAGTTCTTC. It translates to CASAGGAVSYNEQFF.

V and J are TRBV6-1 and TRBJ1-1; 8 bases agree with TRBD1. The CDR3 has 14 amino acids. V lost 6 bases and J lost 1; bases outside the gene matches: 4. The V gene's germline CDR1 is MNHNS and CDR2 SASEGT. The CDR3 DNA follows: TGTGCCAGCAGCCGGGACAGGCAGAACACTGAAGCTTTCTTT. Residues: CASSRDRQNTEAFF.

V is TRBV28 and J is TRBJ1-5, with a tentative D call TRBD1 (6 bases). In germline, CDR1 is MDHEN, CDR2 SYDVKM. This CDR3 is 12 amino acids long. V was trimmed by 5 bases and J by 12 bases, leaving 14 bases between them. Here the CDR3 reads CASSPQPGHQHF. CDR3 DNA sequence: TGTGCCAGCAGTCCCCAACCGGGACACCAGCATTTT.

This clone was recorded once. The chain links TRBV6-1 to TRBJ2-6; D is undetermined. Germline CDR1 is MNHNS and CDR2 is SASEGT. Between the trimmed V and J ends, which lost 1 base and 2 bases, there was a span of 6 bases. This CDR3 has 15 amino acids. This chain's CDR3 is CASSEGGAGANVLTF. CDR3 nucleotides: TGTGCCAGCAGTGAAGGGGGTGCTGGGGCCAACGTCCTGACTTTC.

The chain links TRBV4-1 to TRBJ2-5; 8 bases align to TRBD1. The CDR3 contains 15 residues. The germline V gene encodes CDR1 MGHRA and CDR2 YSYEKL. V gave up 2 bases and J gave up 1 base; unmatched junction bases: 3. The CDR3 DNA reads as TGCGCCAGCAGCCAAATCAGGGGGCCCCAAGAGACCCAGTACTTC. Its protein product is CASSQIRGPQETQYF.

The chain has TRBV19 and TRBJ2-4; D not certain. Trimming removed 2 bases at V and 2 bases at J, with 13 bases between. The CDR3 runs 16 residues. The germline V gene encodes CDR1 LNHDA and CDR2 SQIVND (reference sequence). CDR3 coding DNA: TGTGCCAGTAGTATACCCGGGTTTGAGTCCAAAAACATTCAGTACTTC. This sequence encodes CASSIPGFESKNIQYF. Full variable domain (remainder filled in from reference TRBV19 and TRBJ2-4): DGGITQSPKYLFRKEGQNVTLSCEQNLNHDAMYWYRQDPGQGLRLIYYSQIVNDFQKGDIAEGYSVSREKKESFPLTVTSAQKNPTAFYLCASSIPGFESKNIQYFGAGTRLSVL.

CDR3 protein: CASSLFQGGGTEAFF. CDR3 nucleotides: TGTGCCAGCAGTTTATTCCAGGGGGGGGGCACTGAAGCTTTCTTT. The rearrangement joins TRBV28 to TRBJ1-1; TRBD1 aligns across 7 bases. Trimming removed 1 base from V and 4 bases from J; junction bases left unmatched: 6. The germline V gene has CDR1 MDHEN and CDR2 SYDVKM. The CDR3 is 15 amino acids. The variable domain in full, with the rest retrieved from reference TRBV28 and TRBJ1-1, is DVKVTQSSRYLVKRTGEKVFLECVQDMDHENMFWYRQDPGLGLRLIYFSYDVKMKEKGDIPEGYSVSREKKERFSLILESASTNQTSMYLCASSLFQGGGTEAFFGQGTRLTVV.

V is TRBV7-8 and J is TRBJ2-3, with D possibly TRBD1 on 6 matching bases. Between the trimmed V and J ends, which lost 3 bases and 4 bases, there was a span of 8 bases. Germline lookup yields CDR1 SGHVS and CDR2 FQNEAQ. The CDR3 consists of 13 residues. The CDR3 loop is CASSFQGSDTQYF. CDR3 bases: TGTGCCAGCAGCTTTCAGGGGTCAGATACGCAGTATTTT.

The chain recombines TRBV2 with TRBJ1-1, with 10 bases aligning to TRBD1. The CDR3 extends over 13 amino acids. V lost 6 bases and J lost 11; bases outside the gene matches: 9. Looked up from germline, CDR1 is SNHLY and CDR2 is FYNNEI. The CDR3 is CASSEWEDRGAFF. CDR3 sequence (DNA): TGTGCCAGCAGCGAATGGGAGGACAGGGGGGCTTTCTTT.

The rearrangement links TRBV5-6 to TRBJ1-1; D uncertain. CDR3 length: 14 amino acids. Germline V lookup: CDR1 SGHDT, CDR2 YYEEEE. V lost 1 base to trimming and J lost 1 base, with 8 bases between them. CDR3 DNA sequence: TGTGCCAGCAGCTTGCTTGTCAAGAACACTGAAGCTTTCTTT. Its translation is CASSLLVKNTEAFF.

The rearrangement joins TRBV28 to TRBJ2-5; D not resolved. Germline CDR1 reads MDHEN; CDR2 reads SYDVKM. The CDR3 runs 14 residues. Trimming pared 5 bases from V and 3 bases from J, leaving 13 bases between. Written as DNA, the CDR3 is TGTGCCAGCAGTACGGCTAGTAAGAAAGAGACCCAGTACTTC. This gives the protein CASSTASKKETQYF.

In regard to this clone: This sample includes further DNA sequences coding for the same CDR3. The J gene is TRBJ1-2, the V gene TRBV28; unclear D gene. The CDR3 extends over 12 amino acids. Germline V gives CDR1 MDHEN, CDR2 SYDVKM. The V end lost 1 base, the J end lost 0 bases, and 0 bases lay between the germline ends. The CDR3 DNA reads as TGTGCCAGCAGTTTATCTAACTATGGCTACACCTTC. This codes for CASSLSNYGYTF.

The chain is built from TRBV2 and TRBJ2-7; D remains unclear. Germline V gene sequence: CDR1 SNHLY, CDR2 FYNNEI. The V end lost 8 bases, the J end lost 2 bases, and 13 bases lay between the germline ends. The CDR3 is 13 residues long. The CDR3 is CASFRQNAYEQYF. The DNA of the CDR3 is TGTGCCAGCTTTCGGCAGAATGCCTACGAGCAGTACTTC.